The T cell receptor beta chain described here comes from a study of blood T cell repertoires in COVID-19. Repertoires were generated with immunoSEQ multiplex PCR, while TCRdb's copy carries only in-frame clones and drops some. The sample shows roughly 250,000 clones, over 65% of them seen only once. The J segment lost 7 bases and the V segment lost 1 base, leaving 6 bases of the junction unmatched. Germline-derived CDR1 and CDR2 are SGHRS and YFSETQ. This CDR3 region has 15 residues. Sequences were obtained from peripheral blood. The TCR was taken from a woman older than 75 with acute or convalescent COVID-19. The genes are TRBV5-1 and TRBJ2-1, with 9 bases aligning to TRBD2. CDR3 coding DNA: TGCGCCAGCAGCTTGATAGCGGGAGAGAGGAATGAGCAGTTCTTC. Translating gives CASSLIAGERNEQFF.